The rows below give T cell receptor beta chains drawn from one sample of a study of T cells in localized non-small cell lung cancer. The method was immunoSEQ multiplex PCR; TCRdb's version includes in-frame clones alone and lacks a portion of them. This table holds some 19,000 clones, under 95% found once. The specimen comprised peripheral blood, sampled before any cancer treatment. These receptors all stem from a male donor at least 60 years old with stage I squamous cell lung carcinoma. Both conserved end residues are part of each CDR3. D genes are given only for firm matches. A row's size may be missing; if present it is once, few, many or a size class.

J gene: TRBJ1-2
clone size: -
CDR3 length: 15
V gene: TRBV30
D gene: -
CDR3 DNA: TGTGCCTGGAGTGTACCGACAGGAGCATCCTATGGCTACACCTTC
CDR3 protein: CAWSVPTGASYGYTF

J gene: TRBJ2-3
clone size: -
CDR3 length: 15
V gene: TRBV6-5
D gene: TRBD1
CDR3 DNA: TGTGCCAGCAGTTACTCGGGGGGGACAGGGTCTGAGGTCTTTTTT
CDR3 protein: CASSYSGGTGSEVFF

J gene: TRBJ2-3
clone size: -
CDR3 length: 15
V gene: TRBV7-9
D gene: -
CDR3 DNA: TGTGCCAGCAGCTTGTGGGTTGGGCAGGGCGATACGCAGTATTTT
CDR3 protein: CASSLWVGQGDTQYF

J gene: TRBJ1-2
clone size: -
CDR3 length: 15
V gene: TRBV6-6
D gene: -
CDR3 DNA: TGTGCCAGCAGTTACTTTACGGTATCAAACTATGGCTACACCTTC
CDR3 protein: CASSYFTVSNYGYTF

J gene: TRBJ2-5
clone size: -
CDR3 length: 14
V gene: TRBV2
D gene: -
CDR3 DNA: TGTGCCAGCAGTTCACTCGGGAGTGAAGAGACCCAGTACTTC
CDR3 protein: CASSSLGSEETQYF

J gene: TRBJ2-7
clone size: -
CDR3 length: 12
V gene: TRBV28
D gene: -
CDR3 DNA: TGTGCCACCTGCAGGGACCTTTACGAGCAGTACTTC
CDR3 protein: CATCRDLYEQYF

J gene: TRBJ2-2
clone size: once
CDR3 length: 15
V gene: TRBV7-9
D gene: TRBD1
CDR3 DNA: TGTGCCAGCAGTTCGGCAGGGGGCTTCACCGGGGAGCTGTTTTTT
CDR3 protein: CASSSAGGFTGELFF

J gene: TRBJ1-2
clone size: -
CDR3 length: 14
V gene: TRBV28
D gene: TRBD1
CDR3 DNA: TGTGCCAGCAATTCGGGACAGCTTAACTATGGCTACACCTTC
CDR3 protein: CASNSGQLNYGYTF

J gene: TRBJ2-5
clone size: -
CDR3 length: 15
V gene: TRBV9
D gene: -
CDR3 DNA: TGTGCCAGCAGCGTAGAGAGAGGGGCATCAGAGACCCAGTACTTC
CDR3 protein: CASSVERGASETQYF

J gene: TRBJ2-7
clone size: -
CDR3 length: 14
V gene: TRBV27
D gene: -
CDR3 DNA: TGTGCCAGCAGTCGCCTACTAGTTCCCTACGAGCAGTACTTC
CDR3 protein: CASSRLLVPYEQYF

J gene: TRBJ2-1
clone size: once
CDR3 length: 17
V gene: TRBV4-3
D gene: TRBD1
CDR3 DNA: TGCGCCAGCAGCCCCACCGTGTGGGACAGGGGGGGAAATGAGCAGTTCTTC
CDR3 protein: CASSPTVWDRGGNEQFF

J gene: TRBJ1-2
clone size: -
CDR3 length: 16
V gene: TRBV27
D gene: TRBD1
CDR3 DNA: TGTGCCAGCAGTTCCGGGACAGGGGATTTAAACTATGGCTACACCTTC
CDR3 protein: CASSSGTGDLNYGYTF

J gene: TRBJ2-7
clone size: once
CDR3 length: 14
V gene: TRBV2
D gene: TRBD2
CDR3 DNA: TGTGCCAGCACCAGGCCTAGCGGGAGTAACGAGCAGTACTTC
CDR3 protein: CASTRPSGSNEQYF

J gene: TRBJ2-3
clone size: -
CDR3 length: 14
V gene: TRBV19
D gene: -
CDR3 DNA: TGTGCCAGTATGTCCCTAGATCGCACAGATACGCAGTATTTT
CDR3 protein: CASMSLDRTDTQYF

J gene: TRBJ2-5
clone size: -
CDR3 length: 14
V gene: TRBV5-1
D gene: -
CDR3 DNA: TGCGCCAGCAGCTTGGTGGGCCCCCAAGAGACCCAGTACTTC
CDR3 protein: CASSLVGPQETQYF

J gene: TRBJ2-3
clone size: -
CDR3 length: 14
V gene: TRBV2
D gene: -
CDR3 DNA: TGTGCCAGCTCCCAGCCCAGCGGCCCAGATACGCAGTATTTT
CDR3 protein: CASSQPSGPDTQYF

J gene: TRBJ2-1
clone size: -
CDR3 length: 15
V gene: TRBV7-2
D gene: TRBD2
CDR3 DNA: TGTGCCAGCAGCTTAGGCCTTAGCGGGAAGAATGAGCAGTTCTTC
CDR3 protein: CASSLGLSGKNEQFF